These 14 T cell receptor beta chains were sequenced from one sample in a study of beta chain features in type 1 diabetes. Of the isolated RNA, all was reverse transcribed, and so the sequenced material was expressed TCRB transcripts. Assay: immunoSEQ multiplex PCR; the TCRdb copy retains only in-frame clones and omits some. The sample consists of around 300,000 clones, roughly 8% of them appearing once. The material sequenced was central memory CD4+ T cells from blood. All receptors come from a woman under 30 in good health.

A few counts support this clone. The chain has TRBV10-3 and TRBJ1-2, with 8 positions matching TRBD1. The CDR3 has 13 amino acids. The germline CDR1 and CDR2 sequences are ENHRY and SYGVKD. The trim removed 6 bases at V and 3 bases at J, leaving 3 bases unmatched. CDR3 DNA sequence: TGTGCCATCAGACCGGACAGGGACTATGGCTACACCTTC. Its protein product is CAIRPDRDYGYTF.

The CDR3, as DNA: TGCGCCAGCAGCTTGGGAACCGGGACAGGGAACACTGAAGCTTTCTTT. It codes for CASSLGTGTGNTEAFF. V and J are TRBV5-1 and TRBJ1-1; 8 bases map to TRBD1. After removal of 0 bases from V and 1 base from J, the junction contained 5 bases not matched to a gene. The CDR3 totals 16 residues. In germline, CDR1 is SGHRS, CDR2 YFSETQ.

This clone occurred a few times. This rearrangement joins TRBV2 to TRBJ2-3, with D perhaps TRBD1 (6 bases). The germline gives CDR1 SNHLY, CDR2 FYNNEI. V gave up 3 bases and J gave up 0 bases, with 7 bases separating them. The CDR3 runs 14 residues. The CDR3 DNA follows: TGTGCCAGCAGTGATCAGGGGAGCACAGATACGCAGTATTTT. Its translation is CASSDQGSTDTQYF.

The chain employs TRBV29-1 and TRBJ2-5, with a possible D match to TRBD1 (6 bases). The CDR3 contains 12 residues. V was cut by 4 bases and J by 2 bases, with 8 bases left in between. The germline CDR1 and CDR2 sequences are SQVTM and ANQGSEA. Written as DNA, the CDR3 is TGCAGCGTTGGCCAGGGGCAAGAGACCCAGTACTTC. Translation gives CSVGQGQETQYF.

This clone was seen many times. CDR3 amino acids: CAISTEQYNEQFF. DNA for the CDR3: TGTGCCATCAGTACAGAGCAATACAATGAGCAGTTCTTC. The rearrangement uses TRBV10-3 and TRBJ2-1; D is ambiguous. CDR1 is ENHRY, CDR2 SYGVKD, per germline. CDR3 length equals 13 residues. Trimming stripped 5 bases from V and 4 bases from J, with 9 bases between.

In this sample, this clone turned up many times. The chain has TRBV7-2 and TRBJ1-1; no clear D. V gave up 1 base and J gave up 0 bases, with 9 bases separating them. Germline V gives CDR1 SGHTA, CDR2 FQGNSA. CDR3 length: 15 residues. The CDR3 DNA reads as TGTGCCAGCAGCTTAGATGGAGGATTGAACACTGAAGCTTTCTTT. Residues: CASSLDGGLNTEAFF.

In this sample, this clone turned up many times. The chain joins TRBV21-1 to TRBJ2-4; the D call of TRBD2 is as the table states it, not checked on the DNA. TRBV21-1 is shown as a pseudogene. The CDR3 sequence is 14 residues long. Written as DNA, the CDR3 is TGTGCCAGCAGCAAAGCGAACTCCCGGAACATTCAGTACTTC. It translates to CASSKANSRNIQYF.

The table lists this clone with a few counts. This chain joins TRBV7-2 and TRBJ1-1; D is ambiguous. V was clipped by 7 bases and J by 7 bases, with 10 bases between them. Germline-derived CDR1 and CDR2 are SGHTA and FQGNSA. The CDR3 consists of 11 residues. Here the CDR3 reads CASIAISEAFF. The CDR3 nucleotides read TGTGCCAGCATCGCAATAAGTGAAGCTTTCTTT.

This clone was picked up a small number of times. V gene TRBV6-1 combines with J gene TRBJ1-2; perhaps TRBD1 as D (5 bases). The ends were cut back, 0 bases at V and 8 bases at J, with 13 bases in the middle. The CDR3 is made up of 14 amino acids. From germline, CDR1 is MNHNS and CDR2 SASEGT. This CDR3 is CASSEAGRVRGYTF. CDR3 nucleotides: TGTGCCAGCAGTGAAGCGGGCAGGGTAAGAGGCTACACCTTC.

On this clone: The junction departs from the called germline gene at one end, perhaps through a read error. V gene TRBV4-1 combines with J gene TRBJ2-3; D is ambiguous. Looked up from germline, CDR1 is MGHRA and CDR2 is YSYEKL. The CDR3 spans 12 residues. CDR3: CSSSFYTDTQYF. CDR3 nucleotide sequence: TGCTCCAGCAGCTTTTACACAGATACGCAGTATTTT.

The rearrangement uses TRBV25-1 and TRBJ1-1, with D tentatively TRBD1 (5 bases). This CDR3 spans 14 amino acids. Germline assignment: CDR1 MGHDK and CDR2 SYGVNS. The ends were cut back, 8 bases at V and 1 base at J, with 14 bases in the middle. DNA for the CDR3: TGTGCCAGCGGCCTTGGGGGGAGGAACACTGAAGCTTTCTTT. Translated: CASGLGGRNTEAFF.

This clone has ten or more counts. The chain carries TRBV5-6 and TRBJ1-4, with D uncertain. Trimming pared 0 bases from V and 8 bases from J, leaving 8 bases between. CDR1 is SGHDT, CDR2 YYEEEE, per germline. This CDR3 has 13 amino acids. CDR3 sequence reads: CASSLESTEKLFF. In nucleotides, the CDR3 is TGTGCCAGCAGCTTGGAGTCCACCGAAAAACTGTTTTTT.

In this sample, this clone turned up a few times. This sequence joins TRBV30 and TRBJ1-3; D gene ambiguous. The CDR3 consists of 14 residues. Looked up from germline, CDR1 is GTSNPN and CDR2 is SVGIG (reference sequence). V lost 4 bases and J 0 bases, leaving 10 bases between the germline ends. CDR3 DNA: TGTGCCTGGACGAAGGGTTACTCTGGAAACACCATATATTTT. Amino acids: CAWTKGYSGNTIYF.

This clone turned up a few times. The rearrangement links TRBV20-1 to TRBJ1-1; 7 positions match TRBD1. The CDR3 is made up of 11 amino acids. The germline gives CDR1 DFQATT, CDR2 SNEGSKA (reference sequence). J gave up 7 bases and V 6 bases, and 5 bases lay outside the gene matches. The CDR3, as DNA: TGCAGTGCGCTCCGGGACAGTGAAGCTTTCTTT. Translated, it gives CSALRDSEAFF.